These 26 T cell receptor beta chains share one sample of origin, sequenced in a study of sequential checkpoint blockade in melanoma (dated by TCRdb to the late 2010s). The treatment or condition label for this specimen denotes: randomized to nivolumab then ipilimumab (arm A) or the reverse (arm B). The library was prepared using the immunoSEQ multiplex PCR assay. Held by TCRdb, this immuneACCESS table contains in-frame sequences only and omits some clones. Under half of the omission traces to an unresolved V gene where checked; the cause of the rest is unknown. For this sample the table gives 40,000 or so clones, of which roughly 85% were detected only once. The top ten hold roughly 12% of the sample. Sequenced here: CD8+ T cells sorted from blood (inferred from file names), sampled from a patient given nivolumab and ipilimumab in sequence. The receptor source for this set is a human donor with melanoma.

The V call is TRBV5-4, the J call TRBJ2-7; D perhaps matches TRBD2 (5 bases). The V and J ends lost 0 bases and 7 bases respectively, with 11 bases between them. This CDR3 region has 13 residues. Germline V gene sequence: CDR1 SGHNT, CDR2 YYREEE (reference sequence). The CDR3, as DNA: TGTGCCAGCAGCTTGGGACTCTCGGGAGAGCAGTACGTC. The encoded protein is CASSLGLSGEQYV.

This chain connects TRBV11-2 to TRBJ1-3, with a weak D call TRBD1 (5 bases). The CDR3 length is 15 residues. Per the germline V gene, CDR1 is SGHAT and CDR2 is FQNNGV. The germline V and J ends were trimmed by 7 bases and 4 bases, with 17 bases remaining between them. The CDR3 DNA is TGTGCCAGCACCCCGGGGGTGTACTCCGGAAACACCATATATTTT. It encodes CASTPGVYSGNTIYF.

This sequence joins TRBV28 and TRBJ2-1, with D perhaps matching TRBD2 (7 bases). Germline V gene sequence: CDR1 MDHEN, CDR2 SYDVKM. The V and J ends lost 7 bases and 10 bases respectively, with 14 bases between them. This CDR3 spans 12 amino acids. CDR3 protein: CASNPGGGEQFF. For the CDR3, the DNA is TGTGCCAGCAACCCTGGGGGGGGCGAGCAGTTCTTC.

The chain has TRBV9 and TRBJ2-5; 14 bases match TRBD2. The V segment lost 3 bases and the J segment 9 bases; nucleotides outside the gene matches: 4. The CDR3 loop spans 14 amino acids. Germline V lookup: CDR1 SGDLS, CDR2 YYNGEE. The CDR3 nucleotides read TGTGCCAGCAGCGGGGGACTAGCGGGAGCTCCCCAGTACTTC. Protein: CASSGGLAGAPQYF.

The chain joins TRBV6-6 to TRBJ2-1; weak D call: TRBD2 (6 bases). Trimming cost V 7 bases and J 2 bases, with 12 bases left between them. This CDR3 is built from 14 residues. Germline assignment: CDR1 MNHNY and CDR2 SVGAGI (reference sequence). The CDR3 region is CASNDWRAYNEQFF. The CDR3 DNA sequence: TGTGCCAGCAACGACTGGAGGGCCTACAATGAGCAGTTCTTC.

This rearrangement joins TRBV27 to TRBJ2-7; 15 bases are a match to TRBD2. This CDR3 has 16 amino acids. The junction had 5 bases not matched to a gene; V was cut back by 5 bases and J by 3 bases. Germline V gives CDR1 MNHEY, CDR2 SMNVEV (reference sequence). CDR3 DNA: TGTGCCAGCAGTCCTGGGACTAGCGGGAGGTTCTACGAGCAGTACGTC. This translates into CASSPGTSGRFYEQYV.

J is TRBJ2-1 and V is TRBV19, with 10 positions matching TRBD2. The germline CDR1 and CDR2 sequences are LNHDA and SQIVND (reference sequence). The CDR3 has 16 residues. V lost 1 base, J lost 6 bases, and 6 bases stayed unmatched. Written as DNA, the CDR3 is TGTGCCAGTAGTATAGGGTTAGCGGGAGGACTCAATGAGCAGTTCTTC. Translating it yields CASSIGLAGGLNEQFF.

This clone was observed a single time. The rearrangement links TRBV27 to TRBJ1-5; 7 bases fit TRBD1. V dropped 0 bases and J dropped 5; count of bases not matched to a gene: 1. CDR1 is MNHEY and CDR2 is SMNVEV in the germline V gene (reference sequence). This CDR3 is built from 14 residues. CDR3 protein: CASSLSTGYQPQHF. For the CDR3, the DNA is TGTGCCAGCAGTTTATCGACAGGGTATCAGCCCCAGCATTTT.

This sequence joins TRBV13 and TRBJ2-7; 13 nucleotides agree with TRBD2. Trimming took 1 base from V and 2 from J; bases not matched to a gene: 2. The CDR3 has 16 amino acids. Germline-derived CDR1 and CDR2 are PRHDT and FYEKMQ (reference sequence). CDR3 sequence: CASSLVGTSGTYEQYF. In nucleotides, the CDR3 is TGTGCCAGCAGCTTAGTTGGGACTAGCGGGACCTACGAGCAGTACTTC.

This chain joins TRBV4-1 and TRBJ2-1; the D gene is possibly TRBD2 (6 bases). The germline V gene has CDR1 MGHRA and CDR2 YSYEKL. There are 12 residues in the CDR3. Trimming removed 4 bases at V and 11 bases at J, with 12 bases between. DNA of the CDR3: TGCGCCAGCAGCCCCGGGGGAATTCAGCAGTTCTTC. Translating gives CASSPGGIQQFF.

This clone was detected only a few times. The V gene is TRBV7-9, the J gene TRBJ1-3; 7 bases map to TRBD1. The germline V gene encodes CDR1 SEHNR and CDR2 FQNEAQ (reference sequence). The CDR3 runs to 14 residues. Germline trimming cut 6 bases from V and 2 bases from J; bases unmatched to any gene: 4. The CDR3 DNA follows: TGTGCCAGCAGTTTAACAGGGGCTGGAAACACCATATATTTT. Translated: CASSLTGAGNTIYF.

The CDR3 coding sequence is TGCGCCAGCAGCCAAGGGACACTCGTTGGTAATGAAAAACTGTTTTTT. This encodes CASSQGTLVGNEKLFF. J is TRBJ1-4 and V is TRBV4-3, with D possibly TRBD1 on 5 matching bases. V lost 1 base to trimming and J lost 4 bases, with 13 bases between them. The germline CDR1 and CDR2 sequences are LGHNA and YSLEER. The CDR3 is made up of 16 amino acids.

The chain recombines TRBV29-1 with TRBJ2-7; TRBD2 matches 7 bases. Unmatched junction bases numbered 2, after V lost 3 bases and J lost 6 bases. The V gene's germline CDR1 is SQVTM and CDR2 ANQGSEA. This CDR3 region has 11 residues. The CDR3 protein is CSVELAGEQYV. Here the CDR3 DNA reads TGCAGCGTTGAGTTAGCGGGCGAGCAGTACGTC.

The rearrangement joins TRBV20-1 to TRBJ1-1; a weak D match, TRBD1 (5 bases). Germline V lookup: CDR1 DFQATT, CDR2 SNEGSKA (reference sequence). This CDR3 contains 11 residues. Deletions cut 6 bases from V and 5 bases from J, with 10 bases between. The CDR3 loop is CSAIRVTEAFF. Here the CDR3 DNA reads TGCAGTGCCATCAGGGTAACTGAAGCTTTCTTT.

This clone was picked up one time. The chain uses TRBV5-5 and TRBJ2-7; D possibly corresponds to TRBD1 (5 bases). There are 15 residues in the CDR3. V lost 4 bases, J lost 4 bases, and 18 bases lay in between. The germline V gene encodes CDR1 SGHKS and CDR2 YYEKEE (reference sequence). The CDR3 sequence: CASSPGGHPVYEQYF. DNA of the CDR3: TGTGCCAGCAGCCCTGGCGGACACCCCGTTTACGAGCAGTACTTC.

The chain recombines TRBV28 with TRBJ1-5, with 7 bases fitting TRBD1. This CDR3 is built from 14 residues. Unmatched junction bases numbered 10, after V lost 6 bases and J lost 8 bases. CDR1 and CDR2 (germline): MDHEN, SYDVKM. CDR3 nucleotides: TGTGCCAGCAGGTATGACAGGGTCCGGGAGCCCCAGCATTTT. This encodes CASRYDRVREPQHF.

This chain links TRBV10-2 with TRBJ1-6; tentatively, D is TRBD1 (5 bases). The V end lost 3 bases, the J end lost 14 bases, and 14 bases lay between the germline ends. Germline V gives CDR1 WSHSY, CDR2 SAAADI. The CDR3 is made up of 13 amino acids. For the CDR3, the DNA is TGCGCCAGCAGTGAAGGGGAGGTAACGTCCCTCCACTTT. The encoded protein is CASSEGEVTSLHF.

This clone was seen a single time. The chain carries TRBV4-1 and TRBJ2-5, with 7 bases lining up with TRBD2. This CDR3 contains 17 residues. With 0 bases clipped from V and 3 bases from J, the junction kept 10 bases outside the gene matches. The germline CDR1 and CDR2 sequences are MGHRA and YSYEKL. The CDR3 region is CASSQEGGVGREETQYF. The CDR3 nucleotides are TGCGCCAGCAGCCAAGAGGGGGGGGTAGGGCGTGAAGAGACCCAGTACTTC.

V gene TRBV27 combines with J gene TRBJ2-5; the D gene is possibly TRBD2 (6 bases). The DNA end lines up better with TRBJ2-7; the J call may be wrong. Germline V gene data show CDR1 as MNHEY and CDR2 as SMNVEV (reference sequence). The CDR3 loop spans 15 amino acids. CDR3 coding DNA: TGTGCCAGCAGTCCCCGAGGTAGCGGAACCTACGAGCAGTACTTC. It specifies CASSPRGSGTYEQYF.

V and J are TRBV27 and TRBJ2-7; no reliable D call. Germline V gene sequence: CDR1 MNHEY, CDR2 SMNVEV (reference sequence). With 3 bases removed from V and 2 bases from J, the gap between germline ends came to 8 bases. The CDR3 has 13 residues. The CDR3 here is CASSLRKTYEQYF. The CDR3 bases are TGTGCCAGCAGTTTGAGGAAGACCTACGAGCAGTACTTC.

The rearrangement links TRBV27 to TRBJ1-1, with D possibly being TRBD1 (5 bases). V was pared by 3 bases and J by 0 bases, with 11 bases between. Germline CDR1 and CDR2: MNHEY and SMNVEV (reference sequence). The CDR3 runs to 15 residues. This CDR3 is CASSLGGYLNTEAFF. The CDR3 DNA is TGTGCCAGCAGTTTGGGGGGATACTTGAACACTGAAGCTTTCTTT.

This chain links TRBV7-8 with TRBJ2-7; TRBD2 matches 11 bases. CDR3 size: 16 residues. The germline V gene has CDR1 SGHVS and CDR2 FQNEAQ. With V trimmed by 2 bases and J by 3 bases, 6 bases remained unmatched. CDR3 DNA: TGTGCCAGCAGCTTATATCCCGGGACTAGCGGCTACGAGCAGTACGTC. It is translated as CASSLYPGTSGYEQYV.

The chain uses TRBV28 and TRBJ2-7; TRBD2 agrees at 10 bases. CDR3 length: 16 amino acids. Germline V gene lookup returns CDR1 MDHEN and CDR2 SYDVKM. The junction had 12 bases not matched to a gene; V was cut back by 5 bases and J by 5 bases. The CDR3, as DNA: TGTGCCAGCAGTCCACCCCCCCTAGCGGGAGCTGACGAGCAGTACTTC. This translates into CASSPPPLAGADEQYF.

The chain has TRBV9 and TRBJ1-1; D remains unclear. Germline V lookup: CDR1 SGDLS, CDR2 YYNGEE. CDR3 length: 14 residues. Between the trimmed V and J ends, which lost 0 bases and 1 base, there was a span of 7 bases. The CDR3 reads CASSVAPGNTEAFF. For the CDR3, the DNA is TGTGCCAGCAGCGTAGCTCCGGGGAACACTGAAGCTTTCTTT.

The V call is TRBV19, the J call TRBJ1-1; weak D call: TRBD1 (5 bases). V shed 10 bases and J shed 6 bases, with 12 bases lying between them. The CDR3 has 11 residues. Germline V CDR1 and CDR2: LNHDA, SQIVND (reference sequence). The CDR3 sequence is CATRLGPEAFF. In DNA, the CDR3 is TGTGCCACCAGACTGGGGCCTGAAGCTTTCTTT.

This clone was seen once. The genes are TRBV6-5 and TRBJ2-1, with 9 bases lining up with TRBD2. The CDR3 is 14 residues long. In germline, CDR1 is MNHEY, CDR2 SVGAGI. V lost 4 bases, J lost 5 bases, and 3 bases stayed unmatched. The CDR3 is CASSFGLANNEQFF. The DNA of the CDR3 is TGTGCCAGCAGTTTCGGACTAGCGAACAATGAGCAGTTCTTC.